This TCR beta chain was identified in a study of monozygotic twins with inflammatory bowel disease. Regarding the study as a whole: Researchers report that IBD patients shared fewer clonotypes with others than healthy twins, especially amid disease activity.

Turning to this clonotype: What it recognizes is unknown.

The CDR3 contains 15 residues. Per the germline V gene, CDR1 is SGHTA and CDR2 is FQGNSA. TCRdb re-called the 5' RACE reads, yielding one record per CDR3 amino acid sequence without DNA. This table holds more than 350,000 distinct CDR3 sequences. The V call is TRBV7-2, the J call TRBJ2-1; TCRdb designates TRBD1, a call that cannot be tested without DNA. The clonotype originates from a human donor with ulcerative colitis or Crohn's disease, or a healthy co-twin of an affected twin (not recorded which). Material for sequencing was blood. CDR3 amino acids: CASTEGTSSYNEQFF.